Listed here are 19 T cell receptor beta chains from one sample, sequenced in a study of T cell responses to AZD1222 COVID-19 vaccine. Generated by immunoSEQ multiplex PCR, the TCRdb table keeps only in-frame clones and is missing some. The sample carries some 150,000 clones, over 80% recorded once. This specimen was peripheral blood, taken 28 days after the second AZD1222 dose. Every receptor here comes from an adult who received the AZD1222 COVID-19 vaccine.

This chain uses TRBV7-2 with TRBJ2-5; D possibly corresponds to TRBD1 (6 bases). The germline V gene encodes CDR1 SGHTA and CDR2 FQGNSA. The CDR3 is 13 residues long. The V gene lost 1 base and the J gene lost 4 bases, with 7 bases spanning the gap. CDR3 bases: TGTGCCAGCAGCTTAGGGGGGCGAGAGACCCAGTACTTC. Translating gives CASSLGGRETQYF. Using reference TRBV7-2 and TRBJ2-5 for the parts outside the CDR3, the full variable domain is GAGVSQSPSNKVTEKGKDVELRCDPISGHTALYWYRQSLGQGLEFLIYFQGNSAPDKSGLPSDRFSAERTGGSVSTLTIQRTQQEDSAVYLCASSLGGRETQYFGPGTRLLVL.

A note on this clone: The identical CDR3 is also encoded by other nucleotide sequences in the sample. V is TRBV4-3 and J is TRBJ1-2, with TRBD1 matching 7 bases. CDR3 length: 15 residues. Germline CDR1 and CDR2: LGHNA and YSLEER. V dropped 0 bases and J dropped 0; count of bases not matched to a gene: 1. The CDR3 DNA is TGCGCCAGCAGCCAAGAAACAGGGGCTAACTATGGCTACACCTTC. It yields the protein CASSQETGANYGYTF.

The chain carries TRBV28 and TRBJ1-1; no definite D call. In germline, CDR1 is MDHEN, CDR2 SYDVKM. There are 11 residues in the CDR3. The V and J ends lost 5 bases and 6 bases respectively, with 7 bases between them. CDR3 sequence: CASSRFAEAFF. In nucleotides, the CDR3 is TGTGCCAGCAGTAGGTTCGCTGAAGCTTTCTTT.

This clone was seen a handful of times. The V call is TRBV15, the J call TRBJ1-2; D unclear. There are 13 residues in the CDR3. Germline V gene data show CDR1 as LNHNV and CDR2 as YYDKDF (reference sequence). Trimming took 0 bases from V and 4 from J, leaving 6 bases between them. The CDR3 here is CATSRDKIYGYTF. CDR3 coding DNA: TGTGCCACCAGCAGAGACAAAATCTATGGCTACACCTTC.

CDR3 DNA sequence: TGTGCCAGTAGCAACGGACAGACGGTGGGGGATACGCAGTATTTT. This encodes CASSNGQTVGDTQYF. The chain links TRBV19 to TRBJ2-3, with D maybe TRBD1 (6 bases). Germline V lookup: CDR1 LNHDA, CDR2 SQIVND (reference sequence). The CDR3 consists of 15 residues. Trimming took 6 bases from V and 6 from J, leaving 19 bases between them.

The chain uses TRBV5-1 and TRBJ1-2; TRBD1 might be the D (5 bases). Germline V gives CDR1 SGHRS, CDR2 YFSETQ. Trimming took 0 bases from V and 7 from J, leaving 16 bases between them. The CDR3 loop spans 15 amino acids. CDR3 coding DNA: TGCGCCAGCAGCTTGGTCAGAGGGGACGAAGGTGGCTACACCTTC. As protein: CASSLVRGDEGGYTF.

The chain links TRBV5-6 to TRBJ1-1; D gene uncertain. This CDR3 contains 12 residues. Trimming removed 4 bases at V and 4 bases at J, with 8 bases between. Germline V gives CDR1 SGHDT, CDR2 YYEEEE. This CDR3 is CASSLRTTEAFF. DNA of the CDR3: TGTGCCAGCAGCCTTAGAACCACTGAAGCTTTCTTT. Complete variable domain (other parts from reference TRBV5-6 and TRBJ1-1): DAGVTQSPTHLIKTRGQQVTLRCSPKSGHDTVSWYQQALGQGPQFIFQYYEEEERQRGNFPDRFSGHQFPNYSSELNVNALLLGDSALYLCASSLRTTEAFFGQGTRLTVV.

Here the CDR3 DNA reads TGTGCCAGCAGTGACTTTCAAGGGGACAAGCACCACAATCAGCCCCAGCATTTT. Protein product: CASSDFQGDKHHNQPQHF. The chain employs TRBV6-4 and TRBJ1-5, with D possibly being TRBD1 (6 bases). CDR1 and CDR2 (germline): MRHNA, SNTAGT. This CDR3 region has 18 residues. Trimming cost V 1 base and J 3 bases, with 19 bases left between them.

The chain couples TRBV5-1 to TRBJ2-3; TRBD2 aligns across 8 bases. Looked up from germline, CDR1 is SGHRS and CDR2 is YFSETQ. The CDR3 is made up of 16 amino acids. Trimming took 4 bases from V and 2 from J; bases not matched to a gene: 9. CDR3 amino acids: CASSLSGRGVTDTQYF. The CDR3 DNA reads TGCGCCAGCAGCCTAAGCGGGAGAGGAGTCACAGATACGCAGTATTTT. Full variable domain (outside the CDR3, taken from reference TRBV5-1 and TRBJ2-3): KAGVTQTPRYLIKTRGQQVTLSCSPISGHRSVSWYQQTPGQGLQFLFEYFSETQRNKGNFPGRFSGRQFSNSRSEMNVSTLELGDSALYLCASSLSGRGVTDTQYFGPGTRLTVL.

The rearrangement links TRBV15 to TRBJ2-7, with 8 bases aligning to TRBD1. V lost 5 bases and J lost 2; bases outside the gene matches: 2. The germline V gene has CDR1 LNHNV and CDR2 YYDKDF (reference sequence). This CDR3 is 13 amino acids long. CDR3 coding DNA: TGTGCCACCAGCTCGGGACAGGCCTACGAGCAGTACTTC. This translates into CATSSGQAYEQYF.

The chain has TRBV3-1 (or the pseudogene TRBV3-2) and TRBJ1-4; D not certain. Germline V lookup: CDR1 LGHDT, CDR2 YNNKEL (reference sequence). Trimming removed 3 bases from V and 5 bases from J, with 7 bases in between. The CDR3 consists of 13 residues. This CDR3 reads CASSQERNEKLFF. CDR3 coding DNA: TGTGCCAGCAGCCAGGAGAGAAATGAAAAACTGTTTTTT.

The chain joins TRBV4-1 to TRBJ2-1; maybe TRBD1 (5 bases). In germline, CDR1 is MGHRA, CDR2 YSYEKL. The CDR3 is 16 amino acids. V was cut by 0 bases and J by 0 bases, with 9 bases left in between. The CDR3 loop is CASSQETGSSYNEQFF. The CDR3 nucleotides are TGCGCCAGCAGCCAAGAAACAGGTAGCTCCTACAATGAGCAGTTCTTC.

The genes are TRBV12-3 or TRBV12-4 and TRBJ2-3; D not resolved. The V gene lost 3 bases and the J gene lost 4 bases, with 5 bases spanning the gap. This CDR3 spans 12 amino acids. CDR3 region: CASSFSADTQYF. Here the CDR3 DNA reads TGTGCCAGCAGTTTCAGCGCAGATACGCAGTATTTT.

This rearrangement joins TRBV27 to TRBJ2-1; D not certain. Trimming left V 6 bases short and J 0 bases short, with 9 bases between. CDR1 and CDR2 (germline): MNHEY, SMNVEV (reference sequence). This CDR3 is built from 14 residues. The CDR3 region is CASRKGGSYNEQFF. The CDR3 nucleotides read TGTGCCAGCAGAAAGGGCGGCTCCTACAATGAGCAGTTCTTC.

The chain uses TRBV5-6 and TRBJ2-1, with D tentatively TRBD2 (5 bases). Per the germline V gene, CDR1 is SGHDT and CDR2 is YYEEEE. CDR3 size: 17 residues. The V and J ends lost 9 bases and 6 bases respectively, with 28 bases between them. The DNA of the CDR3 is TGTGCCACCCAACTTTCCCCGAAGGCGCGACGGGGCAATGAGCAGTTCTTC. Its protein is CATQLSPKARRGNEQFF.

The chain combines TRBV18 with TRBJ1-6; D not resolved. With 4 bases removed from V and 7 bases from J, the gap between germline ends came to 17 bases. Germline CDR1 reads KGHSH; CDR2 reads LQKENI. This CDR3 has 16 amino acids. CDR3 nucleotide sequence: TGTGCCAGCTCACTCCAGCCGGACCCCGCCAATTCACCCCTCCACTTT. It is translated as CASSLQPDPANSPLHF.

This chain connects TRBV28 to TRBJ1-2; no firm D call. Trimming took off 6 bases at V and 10 bases at J, with 15 bases between the two ends. Germline lookup yields CDR1 MDHEN and CDR2 SYDVKM. The length of the CDR3 is 12 residues. CDR3 DNA sequence: TGTGCCAGCAGGTCGGGGTCCCAAGCCTACACCTTC. Its translation is CASRSGSQAYTF.

The CDR3 spells CATSMSGLAQPQHF. The CDR3 region has the DNA TGTGCCACCAGCATGAGCGGATTGGCGCAGCCCCAGCATTTT. The rearrangement links TRBV15 to TRBJ1-5, with D hard to call. With 4 bases removed from V and 7 bases from J, the gap between germline ends came to 14 bases. Germline V gene data show CDR1 as LNHNV and CDR2 as YYDKDF (reference sequence). The CDR3 consists of 14 residues. Filled out from reference TRBV15 and TRBJ1-5, the complete variable domain reads DAMVIQNPRYQVTQFGKPVTLSCSQTLNHNVMYWYQQKSSQAPKLLFHYYDKDFNNEADTPDNFQSRRPNTSFCFLDIRSPGLGDTAMYLCATSMSGLAQPQHFGDGTRLSIL.

The chain is built from TRBV9 and TRBJ1-2, with unresolved D. Trimming stripped 0 bases from V and 7 bases from J, with 10 bases between. Germline lookup yields CDR1 SGDLS and CDR2 YYNGEE. The CDR3 runs 13 residues. The CDR3 loop reads CASSVGDFSGYTF. The CDR3 nucleotides are TGTGCCAGCAGCGTAGGTGATTTTTCTGGCTACACCTTC.